These T cell receptor beta chains were read from a single sample in a study of HIV-infected patients and healthy controls. TCRdb fed the 5' RACE reads into MiXCR, producing one record per CDR3 protein. The sample yields approximately 2,000 distinct CDR3 sequences, 14% seen once. This sample comprised blood, obtained during antiretroviral therapy. These receptors came from an adult with HIV infection. Each CDR3 is given with its conserved first and last residue. The D gene is left open where the match is weak.

TRBJ1-5	-	TRBV29-1	CSVVLFGEGNQPQHF
TRBJ2-1	-	TRBV9	CASSVGAGQNNEQFF
TRBJ2-2	-	TRBV7-2	CASSLAKNTGELFF
TRBJ2-7	TRBD2	TRBV5-1	CASSLETSGRNEQYF
TRBJ2-1	-	TRBV12-3/TRBV12-4	CASRPWTDPRNEQFF
TRBJ1-4	-	TRBV12-3/TRBV12-4	CASSFRVVDEKLFF
TRBJ2-1	-	TRBV4-3	CASSQDYNEQFF
TRBJ2-1	-	TRBV29-1	CSVEEYNEQFF
TRBJ1-1	-	TRBV29-1	CSVWDGMNTEAFF
TRBJ2-1	TRBD2	TRBV12-3/TRBV12-4	CASGSSSGTSYNEQFF
TRBJ2-3	TRBD2	TRBV11-1	CASGLAGVRHTQYF
TRBJ1-2	-	TRBV29-1	CSAPHAANYGYTF
TRBJ1-1	-	TRBV2	CASSDQGPTEAFF
TRBJ2-2	-	TRBV12-5	CVIRGSEELFF